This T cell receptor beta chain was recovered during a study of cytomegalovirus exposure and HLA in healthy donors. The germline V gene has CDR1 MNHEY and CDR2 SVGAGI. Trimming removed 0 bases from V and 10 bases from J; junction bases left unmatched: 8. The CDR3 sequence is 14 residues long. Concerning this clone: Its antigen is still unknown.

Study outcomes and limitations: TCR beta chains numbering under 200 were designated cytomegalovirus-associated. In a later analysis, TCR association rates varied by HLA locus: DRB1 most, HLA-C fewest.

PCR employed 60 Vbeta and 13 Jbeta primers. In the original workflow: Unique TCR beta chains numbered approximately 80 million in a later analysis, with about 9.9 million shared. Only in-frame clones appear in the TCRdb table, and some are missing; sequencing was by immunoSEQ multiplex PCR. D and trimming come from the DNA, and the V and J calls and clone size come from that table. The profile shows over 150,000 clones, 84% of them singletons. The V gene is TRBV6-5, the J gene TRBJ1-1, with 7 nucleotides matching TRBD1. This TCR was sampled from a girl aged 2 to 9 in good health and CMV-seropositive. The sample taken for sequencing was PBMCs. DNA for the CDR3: TGTGCCAGCAGTTACTCCCGACAGGGCTGCGGAGCTTTCTTT. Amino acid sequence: CASSYSRQGCGAFF.